This TCR beta chain originates from a study of Graves' ophthalmopathy and Graves' hyperthyroidism. Study in general: Peripheral blood was collected at initial diagnosis, before any treatment. General study results and limits: A majority of expanded thyroid clonotypes exceeding 0.001 frequency were likewise present in blood.

Calling hyperthyroidism stable required that no ophthalmopathy show up within 18 months of follow-up. Amplification of the TCR beta CDR3 regions used RNA transcripts (as template). The library came from an HTBI-primed first-round RT-PCR and a second-round multiplex PCR. TCRdb reprocessed the multiplex PCR reads via MiXCR and lists one record per CDR3 protein. Seen here are about 390,000 distinct CDR3 sequences, approximately 18% observed once, and the top ten hold 2% to 2.5%. This clonotype was counted many times. Its antigen remains unknown. V was pared by 6 bases and J by 1 base, with 8 bases of the junction left unmatched. This CDR3 is 16 amino acids long. In germline, CDR1 is LNHDA, CDR2 SQIVND (reference sequence).

Sequences were obtained from peripheral blood. The receptor was isolated from an adult woman with stable Graves' hyperthyroidism. The V call is TRBV19, the J call TRBJ1-5; 8 bases are a match to TRBD1. The CDR3 reads CASRDLRGLSNQPQHF. CDR3 in DNA: TGTGCCAGTAGAGACCTCAGGGGGCTGAGCAATCAGCCCCAGCATTTT.